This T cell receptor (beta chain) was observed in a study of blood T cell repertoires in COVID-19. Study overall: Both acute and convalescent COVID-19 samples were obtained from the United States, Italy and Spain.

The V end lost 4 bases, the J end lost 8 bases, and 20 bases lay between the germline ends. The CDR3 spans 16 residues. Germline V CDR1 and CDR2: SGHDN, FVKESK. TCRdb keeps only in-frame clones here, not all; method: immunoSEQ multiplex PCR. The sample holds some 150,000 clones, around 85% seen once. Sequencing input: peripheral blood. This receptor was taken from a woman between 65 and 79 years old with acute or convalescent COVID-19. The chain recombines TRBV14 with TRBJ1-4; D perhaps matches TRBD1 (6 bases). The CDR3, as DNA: TGTGCCAGCAGCCCACAGGGTGTCGGCCCGGGCGAAAAACTGTTTTTT. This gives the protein CASSPQGVGPGEKLFF.